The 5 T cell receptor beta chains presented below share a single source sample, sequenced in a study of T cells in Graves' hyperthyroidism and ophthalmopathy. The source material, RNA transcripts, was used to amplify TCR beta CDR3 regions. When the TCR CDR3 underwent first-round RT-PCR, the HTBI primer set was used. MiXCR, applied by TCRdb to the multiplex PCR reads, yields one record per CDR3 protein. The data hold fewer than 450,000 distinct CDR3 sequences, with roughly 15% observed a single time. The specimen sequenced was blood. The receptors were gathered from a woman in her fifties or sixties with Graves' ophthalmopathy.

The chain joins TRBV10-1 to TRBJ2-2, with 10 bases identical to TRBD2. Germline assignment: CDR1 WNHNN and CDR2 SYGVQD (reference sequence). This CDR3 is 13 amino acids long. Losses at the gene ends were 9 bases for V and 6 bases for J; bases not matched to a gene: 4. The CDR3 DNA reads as TGCGCCAGTAGCGGGAGGATCGCCGGGGAGCTGTTTTTT. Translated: CASSGRIAGELFF.

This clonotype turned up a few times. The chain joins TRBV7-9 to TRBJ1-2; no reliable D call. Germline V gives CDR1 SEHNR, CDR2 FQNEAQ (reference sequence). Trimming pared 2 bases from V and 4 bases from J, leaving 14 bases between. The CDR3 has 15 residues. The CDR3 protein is CASSLRPGDPYGYTF. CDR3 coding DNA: TGTGCCAGCAGCTTAAGGCCAGGCGACCCCTATGGCTACACCTTC.

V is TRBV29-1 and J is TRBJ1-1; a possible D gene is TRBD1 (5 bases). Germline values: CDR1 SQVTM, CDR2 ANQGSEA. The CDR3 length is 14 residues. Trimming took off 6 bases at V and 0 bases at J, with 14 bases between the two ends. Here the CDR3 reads CSVLRRGMNTEAFF. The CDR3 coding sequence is TGCAGCGTCCTACGACGGGGGATGAACACTGAAGCTTTCTTT.

CDR3 in DNA: TGCAGTGCTGACCCCGGGACAGTGTCCTACGAGCAGTACTTC. It is translated as CSADPGTVSYEQYF. The genes are TRBV20-1 and TRBJ2-7; 7 bases fit TRBD1. J gave up 1 base and V 5 bases, and 8 bases lay outside the gene matches. The CDR3 is 14 residues long. The germline V gene has CDR1 DFQATT and CDR2 SNEGSKA (reference sequence).

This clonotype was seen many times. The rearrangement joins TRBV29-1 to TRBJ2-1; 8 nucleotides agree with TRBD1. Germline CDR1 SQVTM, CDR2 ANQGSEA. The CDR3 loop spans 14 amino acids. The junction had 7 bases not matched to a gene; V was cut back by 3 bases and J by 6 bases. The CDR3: CSVEGTGISNEQFF. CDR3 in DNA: TGCAGCGTTGAGGGGACAGGAATCTCCAATGAGCAGTTCTTC.